A selection of T cell receptor beta chains follows, all from one sample in a study of T cell responses to AZD1222 COVID-19 vaccine. Sequencing used immunoSEQ multiplex PCR; TCRdb keeps in-frame clones, though not all of them. In the table there are some 130,000 clones, roughly 87% of which are singletons. The specimen comprised peripheral blood, sampled 28 days after the second AZD1222 dose. These receptors were taken from an adult who received the AZD1222 COVID-19 vaccine. Each CDR3 is given with its conserved first and last residue. The order of the fields is D gene, V gene, clone size, J gene, CDR3 DNA, CDR3 protein. D genes are given only for firm matches. The listing skips clone size in some rows; elsewhere it reads once, few, many or a size class.

D gene: TRBD1; V gene: TRBV3-1/TRBV3-2; clone size: -; J gene: TRBJ1-6; CDR3 DNA: TGTGCCAGCAGCCAAGATCGGGGGACAGGGGGTTCACCCCTCCACTTT; CDR3 protein: CASSQDRGTGGSPLHF
D gene: -; V gene: TRBV3-1/TRBV3-2; clone size: -; J gene: TRBJ2-7; CDR3 DNA: TGTGCCAGCAGCCAAGATATATTCTTCGGCCAAACCGAGCTCTACGAGCAGTACTTC; CDR3 protein: CASSQDIFFGQTELYEQYF
D gene: -; V gene: TRBV7-9; clone size: -; J gene: TRBJ2-5; CDR3 DNA: TGTGCCAGCAGCTTTTTCCAGGCGAAGACCCAGTACTTC; CDR3 protein: CASSFFQAKTQYF
D gene: -; V gene: TRBV9; clone size: -; J gene: TRBJ1-2; CDR3 DNA: TGTGCCAGCAGTCAGGGTAACTATGGCTACACCTTC; CDR3 protein: CASSQGNYGYTF
D gene: TRBD2; V gene: TRBV10-3; clone size: -; J gene: TRBJ2-7; CDR3 DNA: TGTGCCATCAGTGAGTTGGGACTAGCGGCAGCGACATCCTACGAGCAGTACTTC; CDR3 protein: CAISELGLAAATSYEQYF
D gene: -; V gene: TRBV5-1; clone size: -; J gene: TRBJ1-4; CDR3 DNA: TGCGCCAGCAGCTTGGCCGGGGCGGTTAGAGGTGAAAAACTGTTTTTT; CDR3 protein: CASSLAGAVRGEKLFF
D gene: -; V gene: TRBV11-2; clone size: -; J gene: TRBJ2-3; CDR3 DNA: TGTGCCAGCAGCTTAGGGGAGACAGATACGCAGTATTTT; CDR3 protein: CASSLGETDTQYF
D gene: TRBD1; V gene: TRBV7-9; clone size: once; J gene: TRBJ1-2; CDR3 DNA: TGTGCCAGCAGCCAAACCGGGACAGGCTACAATGGCTACACCTTC; CDR3 protein: CASSQTGTGYNGYTF
D gene: -; V gene: TRBV5-6; clone size: once; J gene: TRBJ1-6; CDR3 DNA: TGTGCCAGCAGCCCCAGGGGATCGCCCCTCCACTTT; CDR3 protein: CASSPRGSPLHF
D gene: TRBD1; V gene: TRBV15; clone size: -; J gene: TRBJ1-4; CDR3 DNA: TGTGCCACCAGCAGAGATACAGGGGTAAGGGGAAAACTGTTTTTT; CDR3 protein: CATSRDTGVRGKLFF
D gene: TRBD1; V gene: TRBV2; clone size: -; J gene: TRBJ1-1; CDR3 DNA: TGTGCCAGCAGAGCCGACAGGGACGGAGCTTTCTTT; CDR3 protein: CASRADRDGAFF
D gene: -; V gene: TRBV19; clone size: once; J gene: TRBJ1-2; CDR3 DNA: TGTGCCAGTAATTTTGTAGGAAACGCCCGGGGCTATGGCTACACCTTC; CDR3 protein: CASNFVGNARGYGYTF
D gene: TRBD1; V gene: TRBV15; clone size: -; J gene: TRBJ1-2; CDR3 DNA: TGTGCCACCAGCAGAGGTGGGACAGGGTCCAACTATGGCTACACCTTC; CDR3 protein: CATSRGGTGSNYGYTF
D gene: -; V gene: TRBV3-1/TRBV3-2; clone size: few; J gene: TRBJ2-1; CDR3 DNA: TGTGCCAGCAGCCAAGATTGGACTAAAAGTGAGCAGTTCTTC; CDR3 protein: CASSQDWTKSEQFF
D gene: -; V gene: TRBV27; clone size: -; J gene: TRBJ1-5; CDR3 DNA: TGTGCCAGCAGTTTAGGGTTTAAGGGGACTCAGCCCCAGCATTTT; CDR3 protein: CASSLGFKGTQPQHF
D gene: TRBD1; V gene: TRBV4-1; clone size: -; J gene: TRBJ1-4; CDR3 DNA: TGCGCCAGCAGCCAAGGACAGGGGAGATATGAAAAACTGTTTTTT; CDR3 protein: CASSQGQGRYEKLFF
D gene: TRBD1; V gene: TRBV7-9; clone size: -; J gene: TRBJ1-1; CDR3 DNA: TGTGCCAGCATCGGGACAGGGAGCACTGAAGCTTTCTTT; CDR3 protein: CASIGTGSTEAFF
D gene: -; V gene: TRBV4-2; clone size: -; J gene: TRBJ1-2; CDR3 DNA: TGTGCCAGCAGCCAAGACAAACAGGGTGTGGGCTACACCTTC; CDR3 protein: CASSQDKQGVGYTF
D gene: -; V gene: TRBV6-6; clone size: -; J gene: TRBJ1-4; CDR3 DNA: TGTGCCAGCAGTCCCTTGGGGGGGGGCCGTGAAAAACTGTTTTTT; CDR3 protein: CASSPLGGGREKLFF
D gene: -; V gene: TRBV5-1; clone size: -; J gene: TRBJ1-1; CDR3 DNA: TGCGCCAGTCAGGAGCGGGAACACACTGAAGCTTTCTTT; CDR3 protein: CASQEREHTEAFF
D gene: TRBD2; V gene: TRBV10-1; clone size: -; J gene: TRBJ2-1; CDR3 DNA: TGCGCCAGCAGTGACTACGGCCTAGCGGGGGGCTACAATGAGCAGTTCTTC; CDR3 protein: CASSDYGLAGGYNEQFF
D gene: -; V gene: TRBV11-2; clone size: -; J gene: TRBJ2-7; CDR3 DNA: TGTGCCAGCAGCCCGGTGGGGGTTGAGCAGTACTTC; CDR3 protein: CASSPVGVEQYF
D gene: -; V gene: TRBV7-9; clone size: -; J gene: TRBJ1-1; CDR3 DNA: TGTGCCAGCAGCTTGGCAGGGACTAACACTGAAGCTTTCTTT; CDR3 protein: CASSLAGTNTEAFF
D gene: TRBD1; V gene: TRBV5-5; clone size: -; J gene: TRBJ1-4; CDR3 DNA: TGTGCCAGCAGCTTCACAGGGGGCTTAGAAAAACTGTTTTTT; CDR3 protein: CASSFTGGLEKLFF
D gene: -; V gene: TRBV11-2; clone size: -; J gene: TRBJ2-3; CDR3 DNA: TGTGCCAGCAGTTTTAGGACAGATACGCAGTATTTT; CDR3 protein: CASSFRTDTQYF
D gene: -; V gene: TRBV7-9; clone size: -; J gene: TRBJ2-2; CDR3 DNA: TGTGCCAGCAGCTTACCAGTACGGGACACCGGGGAGCTGTTTTTT; CDR3 protein: CASSLPVRDTGELFF
D gene: -; V gene: TRBV27; clone size: -; J gene: TRBJ1-2; CDR3 DNA: TGTGCCAGCAGTTCGGTTTCAGGGATCGATGGCTACACCTTC; CDR3 protein: CASSSVSGIDGYTF
D gene: -; V gene: TRBV10-3; clone size: -; J gene: TRBJ2-2; CDR3 DNA: TGTGCCATCAGAGGGACACTTGACACCGGGGAGCTGTTTTTT; CDR3 protein: CAIRGTLDTGELFF
D gene: -; V gene: TRBV19; clone size: -; J gene: TRBJ1-2; CDR3 DNA: TGTGCCAGTCAGAGACAGGTCGGATATGGCTACACCTTC; CDR3 protein: CASQRQVGYGYTF
D gene: -; V gene: TRBV18; clone size: -; J gene: TRBJ2-7; CDR3 DNA: TGTGCCAGCTCAAAGCTGACAGCGAGGAACGAGCAGTACTTC; CDR3 protein: CASSKLTARNEQYF
D gene: -; V gene: TRBV10-3; clone size: -; J gene: TRBJ1-2; CDR3 DNA: TGTGCCATCAGTGAGGACAGCCGATCCTATGGCTACACCTTC; CDR3 protein: CAISEDSRSYGYTF
D gene: TRBD1; V gene: TRBV6-5; clone size: -; J gene: TRBJ1-3; CDR3 DNA: TGTGCCAGCGCACAGGGGAGAGGAAACACCATATATTTT; CDR3 protein: CASAQGRGNTIYF
D gene: -; V gene: TRBV7-8; clone size: -; J gene: TRBJ1-1; CDR3 DNA: TGTGCCAGCAGCCGGGGGAGGGGTACTGAAGCTTTCTTT; CDR3 protein: CASSRGRGTEAFF
D gene: -; V gene: TRBV6-1; clone size: -; J gene: TRBJ2-3; CDR3 DNA: TGTGCCAGCAGTTCCACCCAGGTAGCAGATACGCAGTATTTT; CDR3 protein: CASSSTQVADTQYF
D gene: -; V gene: TRBV7-9; clone size: -; J gene: TRBJ1-4; CDR3 DNA: TGTGCCAGCAGCTTAGTATGGGCAACTAATGAAAAACTGTTTTTT; CDR3 protein: CASSLVWATNEKLFF
D gene: TRBD1; V gene: TRBV7-9; clone size: -; J gene: TRBJ1-1; CDR3 DNA: TGTGCCAGCAGCCTTGGACAGGGGCTTATTTACATTGAAGCTTTCTTT; CDR3 protein: CASSLGQGLIYIEAFF
D gene: TRBD1; V gene: TRBV6-6; clone size: -; J gene: TRBJ1-2; CDR3 DNA: TGTGCCAGCAGTTACCGCGGGACAGGGCTGACCTATGGCTACACCTTC; CDR3 protein: CASSYRGTGLTYGYTF
D gene: -; V gene: TRBV4-2; clone size: -; J gene: TRBJ1-1; CDR3 DNA: TGTGCCAGCAGCCAAGACACTTTGAACACTGAAGCTTTCTTT; CDR3 protein: CASSQDTLNTEAFF
D gene: TRBD2; V gene: TRBV28; clone size: -; J gene: TRBJ2-3; CDR3 DNA: TGTGCCAGCAGTTTATCCGCTAGCGGCAGCACAGATACGCAGTATTTT; CDR3 protein: CASSLSASGSTDTQYF
D gene: -; V gene: TRBV3-1/TRBV3-2; clone size: -; J gene: TRBJ1-1; CDR3 DNA: TGTGCCAGCAGCCAAGACCTGCCAAAGGTAGCTTTCTTT; CDR3 protein: CASSQDLPKVAFF
D gene: -; V gene: TRBV5-1; clone size: -; J gene: TRBJ2-5; CDR3 DNA: TGCGCCAGCAGCGCCCCTGGACATCCTATACAAGAGACCCAGTACTTC; CDR3 protein: CASSAPGHPIQETQYF
D gene: TRBD1; V gene: TRBV4-1; clone size: once; J gene: TRBJ1-4; CDR3 DNA: TGCGCCAGCAGCCTAGGACAGGATAATGAAAAACTGTTTTTT; CDR3 protein: CASSLGQDNEKLFF
D gene: TRBD1; V gene: TRBV12-5; clone size: -; J gene: TRBJ2-3; CDR3 DNA: TGTGCTAGTGGTTATTTAGGGGGCTCTTTCACAGATACGCAGTATTTT; CDR3 protein: CASGYLGGSFTDTQYF
D gene: -; V gene: TRBV10-1; clone size: -; J gene: TRBJ2-7; CDR3 DNA: TGCGCCAGCAGTGCAGGTTACGAGCAGTACTTC; CDR3 protein: CASSAGYEQYF
D gene: TRBD2; V gene: TRBV7-2; clone size: -; J gene: TRBJ2-3; CDR3 DNA: TGTGCCAGCAGCTCATCTGGACTAGCCACAGATACGCAGTATTTT; CDR3 protein: CASSSSGLATDTQYF
D gene: TRBD1; V gene: TRBV9; clone size: -; J gene: TRBJ2-1; CDR3 DNA: TGTGCCAGCAGCGTAGTACAGGGGATGAATGAGCAGTTCTTC; CDR3 protein: CASSVVQGMNEQFF
D gene: TRBD2; V gene: TRBV2; clone size: -; J gene: TRBJ2-7; CDR3 DNA: TGTGCCAGCCGGGGCGGGGGGAACGAGCAGTACTTC; CDR3 protein: CASRGGGNEQYF
D gene: -; V gene: TRBV18; clone size: -; J gene: TRBJ1-2; CDR3 DNA: TGTGCCAGCTCACCAACAGGCTATGGCTACACCTTC; CDR3 protein: CASSPTGYGYTF
D gene: -; V gene: TRBV2; clone size: many; J gene: TRBJ1-4; CDR3 DNA: TGTGCCAGCAGGGATAAAGAAAAACTGTTTTTT; CDR3 protein: CASRDKEKLFF
D gene: -; V gene: TRBV10-3; clone size: -; J gene: TRBJ1-5; CDR3 DNA: TGTGCCACCAAAGGACGGGACAATCAGCCCCAGCATTTT; CDR3 protein: CATKGRDNQPQHF
D gene: -; V gene: TRBV5-1; clone size: -; J gene: TRBJ1-1; CDR3 DNA: TGCGCCAGCAGCTTGGAGGCTGAAGCTTTCTTT; CDR3 protein: CASSLEAEAFF
D gene: -; V gene: TRBV6-5; clone size: -; J gene: TRBJ1-1; CDR3 DNA: TGTGCCAGCAGTTACTCGTTGAGGGGTACTGAAGCTTTCTTT; CDR3 protein: CASSYSLRGTEAFF
D gene: -; V gene: TRBV18; clone size: once; J gene: TRBJ2-7; CDR3 DNA: TGTGCCAGCTCTCAGGCGGGTGCCTACGAGCAGTACTTC; CDR3 protein: CASSQAGAYEQYF
D gene: TRBD2; V gene: TRBV15; clone size: -; J gene: TRBJ2-3; CDR3 DNA: TGTGCCACCAGCAGAGACTCAAGCGGGAGTAGGTCAGATACGCAGTATTTT; CDR3 protein: CATSRDSSGSRSDTQYF
D gene: TRBD1; V gene: TRBV28; clone size: -; J gene: TRBJ1-3; CDR3 DNA: TGTGCCAGCAGTCGAGGACAGGGCTATTACTCTGGAAACACCATATATTTT; CDR3 protein: CASSRGQGYYSGNTIYF
D gene: -; V gene: TRBV29-1; clone size: once; J gene: TRBJ2-7; CDR3 DNA: TGCAGCGTTGAAGAGGCAGAAACTACCTACGAGCAGTACTTC; CDR3 protein: CSVEEAETTYEQYF
D gene: TRBD1; V gene: TRBV11-2; clone size: -; J gene: TRBJ1-2; CDR3 DNA: TGTGCCAGCAGCTCTCATACGGGCAGGGGGTATGGCTACACCTTC; CDR3 protein: CASSSHTGRGYGYTF
D gene: -; V gene: TRBV18; clone size: -; J gene: TRBJ1-5; CDR3 DNA: TGTGCCAGCTCACGGGGGGGTAGCAATCAGCCCCAGCATTTT; CDR3 protein: CASSRGGSNQPQHF